The 13 T cell receptor beta chains presented below share a single source sample, sequenced in a study of cytomegalovirus exposure and HLA in healthy donors. The PCR had 60 Vbeta and 13 Jbeta primers. The method was immunoSEQ multiplex PCR; TCRdb's version includes in-frame clones alone and lacks a portion of them. Altogether 140,000 or so clones are present, roughly 80% being singletons, with the ten largest covering 4.3%. The sample consisted of PBMCs. The receptor set was obtained from a woman aged 35 to 49 in good health and CMV-seropositive.

The rearrangement joins TRBV9 to TRBJ1-2, with TRBD1 identical over 9 bases. Germline V lookup: CDR1 SGDLS, CDR2 YYNGEE. The V and J ends lost 4 bases and 8 bases, in that order; junction bases with no gene match: 9. The CDR3 is made up of 14 amino acids. The CDR3 bases are TGTGCCAGCAGCTACCTCCCGGGACAGGGAGGCTACACCTTC. This sequence encodes CASSYLPGQGGYTF. Drawing the rest from reference TRBV9 and TRBJ1-2, the complete variable domain is DSGVTQTPKHLITATGQRVTLRCSPRSGDLSVYWYQQSLDQGLQFLIQYYNGEERAKGNILERFSAQQFPDLHSELNLSSLELGDSALYFCASSYLPGQGGYTFGSGTRLTVV.

The chain is built from TRBV9 and TRBJ1-3; a weak D match, TRBD1 (6 bases). Per germline, CDR1 SGDLS and CDR2 YYNGEE. V shed 0 bases and J shed 0 bases, with 13 bases lying between them. This CDR3 is built from 17 residues. The CDR3 protein is CASSVDHRDPSGNTIYF. In DNA, the CDR3 is TGTGCCAGCAGCGTAGATCACAGGGATCCCTCTGGAAACACCATATATTTT.

This CDR3 reads CASGRGITEAFF. The CDR3 bases are TGTGCCAGCGGGAGAGGGATCACTGAAGCTTTCTTT. J is TRBJ1-1 and V is TRBV2; D unresolved. The CDR3 runs to 12 residues. CDR1 is SNHLY, CDR2 FYNNEI, per germline. V lost 8 bases to trimming and J lost 4 bases, with 11 bases between them.

The chain carries TRBV5-6 and TRBJ2-7, with D possibly TRBD1 on 6 matching bases. Trimming stripped 4 bases from V and 0 bases from J, with 20 bases between. Germline V gene sequence: CDR1 SGHDT, CDR2 YYEEEE. CDR3 length: 17 amino acids. CDR3 sequence: CASSLGLGQLYSYEQYF. The DNA for the CDR3 is TGTGCCAGCAGCCTGGGGCTCGGACAGCTGTACTCCTACGAGCAGTACTTC.

The chain has TRBV7-9 and TRBJ2-2, with a possible D match to TRBD1 (5 bases). The germline V gene has CDR1 SEHNR and CDR2 FQNEAQ (reference sequence). CDR3 length: 13 amino acids. V was shortened by 5 bases and J by 4 bases, with 8 bases between the two germline ends. CDR3 loop: CASSQGITGELFF. In DNA, the CDR3 is TGTGCCAGCAGCCAGGGAATCACCGGGGAGCTGTTTTTT.

The genes are TRBV19 and TRBJ2-1, with 10 nucleotides matching TRBD2. Germline loops: CDR1 LNHDA, CDR2 SQIVND (reference sequence). This CDR3 has 17 amino acids. Trimming cost V 4 bases and J 2 bases; bases outside gene matches: 8. The CDR3 region has the DNA TGTGCCAGTAGTAATTCCCGACTAGCGGGCGCCTACAATGAGCAGTTCTTC. It specifies CASSNSRLAGAYNEQFF.

There are a few counts of this clone. The chain recombines TRBV9 with TRBJ2-2; TRBD1 agrees at 9 bases. Trimming at V came to 3 bases and at J to 4 bases, leaving 1 base not matched to a gene. The CDR3 sequence is 14 residues long. Germline V gene sequence: CDR1 SGDLS, CDR2 YYNGEE. In DNA, the CDR3 is TGTGCCAGCAGCGCGACAGGGGGCACCGGGGAGCTGTTTTTT. Translation: CASSATGGTGELFF. Combining the CDR3 with reference TRBV9 and TRBJ2-2 gives the whole variable domain DSGVTQTPKHLITATGQRVTLRCSPRSGDLSVYWYQQSLDQGLQFLIQYYNGEERAKGNILERFSAQQFPDLHSELNLSSLELGDSALYFCASSATGGTGELFFGEGSRLTVL.

This chain uses TRBV4-2 with TRBJ2-5; 7 bases line up with TRBD2. The tail of the sequence fits TRBJ2-7 better, so the J call may be wrong. This CDR3 contains 14 residues. Germline-derived CDR1 and CDR2 are LGHNA and YNFKEQ. The CDR3: CASSHGGGSYEQYF. CDR3 coding DNA: TGTGCCAGCAGCCACGGCGGGGGCTCCTACGAGCAGTACTTC.

The V and J genes are TRBV19 and TRBJ2-7; 7 bases are a match to TRBD2. Germline V CDR1 and CDR2: LNHDA, SQIVND (reference sequence). The CDR3 loop spans 17 amino acids. With V trimmed by 4 bases and J by 4 bases, 16 bases remained unmatched. CDR3 amino acids: CASSTSGPWRGPYEQYF. Here the CDR3 DNA reads TGTGCCAGTAGTACTAGCGGCCCCTGGAGAGGCCCGTACGAGCAGTACTTC. Variable domain in full (rest from reference TRBV19 and TRBJ2-7): DGGITQSPKYLFRKEGQNVTLSCEQNLNHDAMYWYRQDPGQGLRLIYYSQIVNDFQKGDIAEGYSVSREKKESFPLTVTSAQKNPTAFYLCASSTSGPWRGPYEQYFGPGTRLTVT.

This clone was picked up one time. The chain has TRBV28 and TRBJ1-1, with D perhaps TRBD1 (6 bases). CDR1 MDHEN and CDR2 SYDVKM come from the germline V gene. Trimming cost V 3 bases and J 4 bases, with 18 bases left between them. The CDR3 covers 16 residues. The CDR3 loop reads CASSFRGSVQGTEAFF. CDR3 coding DNA: TGTGCCAGCAGTTTTAGGGGGTCGGTTCAAGGCACTGAAGCTTTCTTT.

This chain connects TRBV5-1 to TRBJ2-5; 7 positions match TRBD1. The CDR3 totals 14 residues. V shed 3 bases, J shed 5 bases, and the junction held 7 bases outside the gene matches. Germline CDR1 and CDR2: SGHRS and YFSETQ. CDR3 in amino acids: CASSWRQGRETQYF. Written as DNA, the CDR3 is TGCGCCAGCAGCTGGAGACAGGGACGGGAGACCCAGTACTTC.

This clone was observed a single time. This rearrangement joins TRBV5-1 to TRBJ1-3; tentative D call: TRBD1 (6 bases). Germline assignment: CDR1 SGHRS and CDR2 YFSETQ. This CDR3 is built from 17 residues. Between the trimmed V and J ends, which lost 5 bases and 0 bases, there was a span of 18 bases. The CDR3, as DNA: TGCGCCAGCAGGGGCGGCGGGGGCCATAGCTCTGGAAACACCATATATTTT. This translates into CASRGGGGHSSGNTIYF. The full variable domain, completed using reference TRBV5-1 and TRBJ1-3, is KAGVTQTPRYLIKTRGQQVTLSCSPISGHRSVSWYQQTPGQGLQFLFEYFSETQRNKGNFPGRFSGRQFSNSRSEMNVSTLELGDSALYLCASRGGGGHSSGNTIYFGEGSWLTVV.

V gene TRBV13 combines with J gene TRBJ2-6, with a weak D call TRBD2 (6 bases). CDR3 length: 14 amino acids. CDR1 is PRHDT, CDR2 FYEKMQ, per germline (reference sequence). V lost 5 bases and J lost 2, with 7 bases in between. CDR3 sequence (DNA): TGTGCCAGCAGCGGAGGGGCTGGGGCCAACGTCCTGACTTTC. This encodes CASSGGAGANVLTF.